The T cell receptor (beta chain) described here comes from a study of cytomegalovirus exposure and HLA in healthy donors. Germline CDR1 SGHNT, CDR2 YYREEE (reference sequence). V was clipped by 8 bases and J by 0 bases; unmatched bases: 4. This CDR3 comprises 13 residues. The data were produced by immunoSEQ multiplex PCR, yet TCRdb's version contains in-frame clones alone and is incomplete. The table records about 130,000 clones, about 90% of them present only once. The sample comprised PBMCs. This sequence was found in a man aged 30 to 45 in good health and CMV-seronegative. The chain uses TRBV5-4 and TRBJ1-1; 7 positions agree with TRBD1. The DNA of the CDR3 is TGTGCCAGTAGCGACAGGGTGAACACTGAAGCTTTCTTT. Its protein product is CASSDRVNTEAFF. Complete variable domain (other parts from reference TRBV5-4 and TRBJ1-1): ETGVTQSPTHLIKTRGQQVTLRCSSQSGHNTVSWYQQALGQGPQFIFQYYREEENGRGNFPPRFSGLQFPNYSSELNVNALELDDSALYLCASSDRVNTEAFFGQGTRLTVV.